This T cell receptor (beta chain) was identified in a study of radiation and T cells in renal cell carcinoma. Points from the study as a whole: Sampling covered only about 0.96 g of each tumor. Compared with controls, irradiated tumors had more, larger dominant CDR3 motifs. Irradiated tumors had higher TCR clonality than control tumors.

Looked up from germline, CDR1 is SGHRS and CDR2 is YFSETQ. With 2 bases removed from V and 7 bases from J, the gap between germline ends came to 13 bases. This CDR3 contains 15 residues. Comments on this clone: Its antigen remains unidentified.

TCRdb's table, derived via immunoSEQ multiplex PCR, lists solely in-frame clones and lacks some. The sample carries 10,000 to 12,000 clones, 50% to 65% recorded once. Treatment specified: treatment-naive control, cytoreductive nephrectomy. The chain joins TRBV5-1 to TRBJ1-6; no firm D call. The TCR comes from a middle-aged man with renal cell carcinoma. The sample was tumor tissue, taken from a patient whose treatment was nephrectomy without radiotherapy. This chain's CDR3 is CASSFGETLNSPLHF. The CDR3 nucleotides are TGCGCCAGCAGCTTCGGAGAAACGTTAAATTCACCCCTCCACTTT.